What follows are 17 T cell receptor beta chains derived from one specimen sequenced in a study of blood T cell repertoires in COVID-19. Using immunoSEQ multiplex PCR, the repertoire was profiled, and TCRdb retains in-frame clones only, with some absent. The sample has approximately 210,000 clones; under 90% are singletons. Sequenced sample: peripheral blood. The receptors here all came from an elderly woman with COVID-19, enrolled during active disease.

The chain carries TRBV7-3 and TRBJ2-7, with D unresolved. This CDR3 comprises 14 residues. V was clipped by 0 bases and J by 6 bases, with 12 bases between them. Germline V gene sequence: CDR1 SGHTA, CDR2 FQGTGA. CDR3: CASSLTPVKSEQYF. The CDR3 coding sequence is TGTGCCAGCAGCTTAACCCCTGTCAAGAGCGAGCAGTACTTC. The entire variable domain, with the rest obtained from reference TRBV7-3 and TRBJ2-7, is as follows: GAGVSQTPSNKVTEKGKYVELRCDPISGHTALYWYRQSLGQGPEFLIYFQGTGAADDSGLPNDRFFAVRPEGSVSTLKIQRTERGDSAVYLCASSLTPVKSEQYFGPGTRLTVT.

CDR3 protein: CASSEGGENTEAFF. In DNA form, the CDR3 reads TGTGCCAGCAGTGAAGGGGGGGAGAACACTGAAGCTTTCTTT. The rearrangement uses TRBV2 and TRBJ1-1, with TRBD1 as a possible D gene (5 bases). Germline lookup yields CDR1 SNHLY and CDR2 FYNNEI. This CDR3 is built from 14 residues. The V and J ends lost 1 base and 1 base respectively, with 7 bases between them.

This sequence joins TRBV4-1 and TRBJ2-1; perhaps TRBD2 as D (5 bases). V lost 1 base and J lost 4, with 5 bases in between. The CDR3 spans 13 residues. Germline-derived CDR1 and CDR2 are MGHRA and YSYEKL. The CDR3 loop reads CASSQVAYNEQFF. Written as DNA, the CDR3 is TGCGCCAGCAGCCAAGTAGCGTACAATGAGCAGTTCTTC.

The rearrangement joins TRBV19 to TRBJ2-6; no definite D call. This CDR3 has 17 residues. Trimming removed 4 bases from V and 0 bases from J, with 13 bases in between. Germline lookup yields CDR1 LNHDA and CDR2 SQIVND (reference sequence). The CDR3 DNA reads TGTGCCAGTAGTACTCGGGTACCTTTCTCTGGGGCCAACGTCCTGACTTTC. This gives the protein CASSTRVPFSGANVLTF.

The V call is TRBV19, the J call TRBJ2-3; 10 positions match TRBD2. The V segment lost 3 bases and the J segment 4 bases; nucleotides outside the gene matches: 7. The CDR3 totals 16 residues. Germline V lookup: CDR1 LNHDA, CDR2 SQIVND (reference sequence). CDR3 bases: TGTGCCAGTAGTATGGCCGGGCTAGCGGGAGCAGATACGCAGTATTTT. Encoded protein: CASSMAGLAGADTQYF.

For the CDR3, the DNA is TGTGCCAGCAGCCTGCGACAGCAAAGGACTGAAGCTTTCTTT. The encoded protein is CASSLRQQRTEAFF. The chain couples TRBV5-5 to TRBJ1-1; D may be TRBD1 (5 bases). There are 14 residues in the CDR3. The V gene's germline CDR1 is SGHKS and CDR2 YYEKEE (reference sequence). Between the trimmed V and J ends, which lost 4 bases and 5 bases, there was a span of 15 bases.

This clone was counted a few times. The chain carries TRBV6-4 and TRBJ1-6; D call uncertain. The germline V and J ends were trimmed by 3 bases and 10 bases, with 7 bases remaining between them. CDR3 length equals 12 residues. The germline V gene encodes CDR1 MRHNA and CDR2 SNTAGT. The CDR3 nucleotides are TGTGCCAGCAGTGAGGGCCTCTCACCCCTCCACTTT. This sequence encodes CASSEGLSPLHF.

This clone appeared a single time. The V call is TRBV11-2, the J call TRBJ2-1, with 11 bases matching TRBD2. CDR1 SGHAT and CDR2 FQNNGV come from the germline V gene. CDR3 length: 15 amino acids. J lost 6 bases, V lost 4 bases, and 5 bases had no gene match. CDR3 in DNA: TGTGCCAGCAGCTCCATAGCGGGGGGGGTCAATGAGCAGTTCTTC. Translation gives CASSSIAGGVNEQFF.

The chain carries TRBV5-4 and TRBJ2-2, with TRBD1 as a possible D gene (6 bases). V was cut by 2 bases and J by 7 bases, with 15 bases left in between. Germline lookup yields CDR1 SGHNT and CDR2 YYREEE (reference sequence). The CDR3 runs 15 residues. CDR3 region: CASSFPGESGGELFF. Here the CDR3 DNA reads TGTGCCAGCAGCTTCCCAGGGGAGTCTGGCGGGGAGCTGTTTTTT.

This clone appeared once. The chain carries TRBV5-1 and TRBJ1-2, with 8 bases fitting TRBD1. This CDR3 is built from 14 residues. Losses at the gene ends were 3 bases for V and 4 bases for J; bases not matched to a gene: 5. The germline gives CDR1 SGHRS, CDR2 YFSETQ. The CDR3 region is CASSWGQATYGYTF. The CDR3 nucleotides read TGCGCCAGCAGCTGGGGACAGGCCACCTATGGCTACACCTTC.

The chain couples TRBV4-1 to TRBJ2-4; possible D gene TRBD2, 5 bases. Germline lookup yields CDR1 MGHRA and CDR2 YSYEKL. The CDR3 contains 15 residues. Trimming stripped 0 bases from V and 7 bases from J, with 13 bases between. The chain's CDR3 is CASSQEWGVRNIQYF. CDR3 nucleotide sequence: TGCGCCAGCAGCCAAGAGTGGGGAGTGCGGAACATTCAGTACTTC.

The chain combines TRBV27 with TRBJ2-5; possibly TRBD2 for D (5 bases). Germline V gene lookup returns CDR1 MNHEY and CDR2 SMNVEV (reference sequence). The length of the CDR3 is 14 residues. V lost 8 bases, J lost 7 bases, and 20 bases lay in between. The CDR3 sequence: CASGELGSAWTQYF. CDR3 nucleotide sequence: TGTGCCAGCGGGGAGCTCGGCAGCGCATGGACCCAGTACTTC.

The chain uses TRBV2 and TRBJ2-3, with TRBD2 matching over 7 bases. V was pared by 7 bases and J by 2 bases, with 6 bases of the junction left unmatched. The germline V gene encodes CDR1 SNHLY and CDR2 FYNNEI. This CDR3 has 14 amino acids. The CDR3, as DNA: TGTGCCAGCAACCCTAGCGGTCTCACAGATACGCAGTATTTT. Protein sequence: CASNPSGLTDTQYF.

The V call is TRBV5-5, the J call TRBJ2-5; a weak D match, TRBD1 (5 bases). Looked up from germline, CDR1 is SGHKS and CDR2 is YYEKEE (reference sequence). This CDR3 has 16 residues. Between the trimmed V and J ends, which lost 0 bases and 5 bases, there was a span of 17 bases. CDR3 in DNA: TGTGCCAGCAGCTTGGGGTCTTTCAGGGTTGGGGAGACCCAGTACTTC. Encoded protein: CASSLGSFRVGETQYF.

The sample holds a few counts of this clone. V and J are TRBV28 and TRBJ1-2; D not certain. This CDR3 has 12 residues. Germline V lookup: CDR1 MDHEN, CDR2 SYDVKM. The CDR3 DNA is TGTGCGAACGCCCAAGAGGGCTATGGCTACACCTTC. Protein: CANAQEGYGYTF.

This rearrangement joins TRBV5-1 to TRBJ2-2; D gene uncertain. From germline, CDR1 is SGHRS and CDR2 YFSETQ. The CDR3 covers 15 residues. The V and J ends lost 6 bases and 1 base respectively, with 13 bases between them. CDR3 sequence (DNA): TGCGCCAGCATCGACGGAACGGGGAACACCGGGGAGCTGTTTTTT. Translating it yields CASIDGTGNTGELFF.

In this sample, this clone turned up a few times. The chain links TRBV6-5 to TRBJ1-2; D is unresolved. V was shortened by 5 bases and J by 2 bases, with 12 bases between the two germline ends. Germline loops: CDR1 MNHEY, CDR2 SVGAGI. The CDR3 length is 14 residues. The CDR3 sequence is CASSPPGGNYGYTF. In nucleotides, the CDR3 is TGTGCCAGCAGTCCCCCCGGCGGCAACTATGGCTACACCTTC.